Below are 3 T cell receptor beta chains sequenced from a single sample in a study of control samples from healthy donors and cancer patients. TCRdb keeps only in-frame clones here, not all; method: immunoSEQ multiplex PCR. The repertoire holds some 150,000 clones, 75% to 90% seen once, with less than 5.5% in the top ten. Sequencing input: blood. The receptor source for this set is a man aged 25 to 45 in good health.

V and J are TRBV12-3 or TRBV12-4 and TRBJ2-2; D gene uncertain. The CDR3 runs to 13 residues. The germline V and J ends were trimmed by 6 bases and 5 bases, with 10 bases remaining between them. CDR3 nucleotides: TGTGCCAGCAGCCCGCAGTTGACCGGGGAGCTGTTTTTT. As protein: CASSPQLTGELFF.

The genes are TRBV5-8 and TRBJ1-3; TRBD1 is a possible D gene (5 bases). Trimming took off 7 bases at V and 9 bases at J, with 20 bases between the two ends. This CDR3 comprises 14 residues. The germline V gene encodes CDR1 SGHTS and CDR2 YDEGEE. This CDR3 reads CASRGGGNTITIYF. CDR3 in DNA: TGTGCCAGCCGTGGGGGTGGAAACACCATCACCATATATTTT.

The J gene is TRBJ2-4, the V gene TRBV6-5; TRBD2 agrees at 7 bases. CDR1 MNHEY and CDR2 SVGAGI come from the germline V gene. V shed 2 bases and J 3 bases; nucleotides not matched to a gene: 7. The CDR3 totals 16 residues. The CDR3 reads CASSYGWEGDKNIQYF. DNA of the CDR3: TGTGCCAGCAGTTACGGTTGGGAGGGTGACAAAAACATTCAGTACTTC.